This T cell receptor beta chain was retrieved from a study of blood T cell repertoires in COVID-19. Background on the study: Material from acute and convalescent COVID-19 was sourced from the United States, Italy and Spain. PBMCs, B-cell-depleted T cells, or T cells provided the cDNA or gDNA that made up the material.

In the authors' methods: Using reference gene primer amplification, nucleated cell counts were estimated. Using immunoSEQ multiplex PCR, the repertoire was profiled, and TCRdb retains in-frame clones only, with some absent. V and J calls and clone size are copied from that table; D and trimming were computed from the DNA. Altogether around 190,000 clones are present, roughly 82% being singletons, with the ten largest covering about 13%. Germline V gene data show CDR1 as SQVTM and CDR2 as ANQGSEA. V lost 4 bases, J lost 4 bases, and 5 bases stayed unmatched. The CDR3 has 14 residues. The chain employs TRBV29-1 and TRBJ2-1; TRBD2 aligns across 9 bases. This TCR came from a human donor in a cohort sampled during active COVID-19. Sequencing was carried out using peripheral blood. The CDR3 sequence: CSVVGLAYYNEQFF. CDR3 coding DNA: TGCAGCGTTGTTGGACTAGCGTATTACAATGAGCAGTTCTTC.